The source of this T cell receptor (beta chain) is a study of a mutant IDH1 vaccine in newly diagnosed glioma. About the research overall: Across weeks 1, 3, 5, 7, 11, 15, 19 and 23, patients received a vaccination each time, eight in all. Patients arrived already treated with radiotherapy, temozolomide, or both, most having had both.

With 2 bases removed from V and 2 bases from J, the gap between germline ends came to 6 bases. In germline, CDR1 is SNHLY, CDR2 FYNNEI. The CDR3 sequence is 13 residues long. TCRdb's copy holds only in-frame clones and misses some; the assay was immunoSEQ multiplex PCR. The repertoire holds 45,000 to 60,000 clones, with roughly nine tenths as singletons. Notes on this clone: Its antigen is not identified.

Time point meaning: week 11, during vaccination. A 20-mer mutant IDH1 peptide at 300 ug was injected subcutaneously with topical imiquimod. V gene TRBV2 combines with J gene TRBJ1-2; D not certain. The source material was PBMCs, sampled from a glioma patient whose treatment included an IDH1 peptide vaccine. The TCR sequence derives from a man aged 45-65 years with glioma. The CDR3 DNA reads as TGTGCCAGCAGTGAAACGGGGAACTATGGCTACACCTTC. Encoded protein: CASSETGNYGYTF.